Following are 29 T cell receptor beta chains from one sample sequenced in a study of siplizumab effects on memory and regulatory T cells. Libraries were prepared by immunoSEQ multiplex PCR; TCRdb keeps only in-frame clonotypes and omits some of them. This table has some 97,000 clones, about 90% appearing once. The sequenced material came from CD4+ T cells sorted from blood. The receptors stem from a human donor in good health.

The rearrangement uses TRBV7-9 and TRBJ1-6; D call uncertain. CDR3 length: 14 amino acids. V dropped 0 bases and J dropped 7 bases, with 7 bases sitting between them. Looked up from germline, CDR1 is SEHNR and CDR2 is FQNEAQ (reference sequence). The CDR3 DNA is TGTGCCAGCAGCTTAGCGGGAAACAATTCACCCCTCCACTTT. This gives the protein CASSLAGNNSPLHF.

The table lists this clone with a count of one. This rearrangement joins TRBV2 to TRBJ1-2; unclear D gene. CDR1 and CDR2 (germline): SNHLY, FYNNEI. V gave up 4 bases and J gave up 5 bases, with 8 bases separating them. The CDR3 has 12 residues. Here the CDR3 reads CASSVSTYGYTF. In DNA, the CDR3 is TGTGCCAGCAGTGTAAGCACTTATGGCTACACCTTC.

This sequence joins TRBV7-3 and TRBJ2-7, with TRBD2 matching over 14 bases. The junction had 14 bases not matched to a gene; V was cut back by 5 bases and J by 2 bases. The CDR3 spans 19 residues. Germline V gene data show CDR1 as SGHTA and CDR2 as FQGTGA. The CDR3 DNA reads TGTGCCAGCAGCCACAAGAACGGACTAGCGGGGGGCCCGCCCTACGAGCAGTACTTC. It translates to CASSHKNGLAGGPPYEQYF.

This chain links TRBV6-1 with TRBJ1-6; unclear D gene. The germline V gene has CDR1 MNHNS and CDR2 SASEGT. Deletions cut 4 bases from V and 9 bases from J, with 19 bases between. The CDR3 loop spans 16 amino acids. As DNA, the CDR3 is TGTGCCAGCAGTGGCCCCGACCTGTTTAGCGCTTCACCCCTCCACTTT. Amino acids: CASSGPDLFSASPLHF.

This chain uses TRBV7-3 with TRBJ2-7; D could derive from TRBD1 or TRBD2 (5 bases each). V dropped 5 bases and J dropped 6 bases, with 17 bases sitting between them. Germline V gives CDR1 SGHTA, CDR2 FQGTGA. CDR3 length: 14 residues. The CDR3 coding sequence is TGTGCCAGCAGCACCGACGGGACCACCGGCGAGCAGTACTTC. Translating gives CASSTDGTTGEQYF. Filled out from reference TRBV7-3 and TRBJ2-7, the complete variable domain reads GAGVSQTPSNKVTEKGKYVELRCDPISGHTALYWYRQSLGQGPEFLIYFQGTGAADDSGLPNDRFFAVRPEGSVSTLKIQRTERGDSAVYLCASSTDGTTGEQYFGPGTRLTVT.

The J gene is TRBJ2-3, the V gene TRBV10-3; TRBD1 might be the D (5 bases). Trimming took off 4 bases at V and 0 bases at J, with 11 bases between the two ends. Germline V gives CDR1 ENHRY, CDR2 SYGVKD. This CDR3 is built from 15 residues. Here the CDR3 DNA reads TGTGCCATCAGTGCAGGGATTATTAGCACAGATACGCAGTATTTT. Amino acid sequence: CAISAGIISTDTQYF.

J is TRBJ2-3 and V is TRBV18, with 8 bases matching TRBD2. There are 17 residues in the CDR3. The germline V gene encodes CDR1 KGHSH and CDR2 LQKENI. The V gene end was trimmed by 1 base and the J gene end by 6 bases; junction bases not matched to a gene: 12. The CDR3 protein is CASSPRQVAGSPDTQYF. CDR3 DNA: TGTGCCAGCTCACCACGGCAAGTAGCGGGGTCCCCTGATACGCAGTATTTT.

The rearrangement joins TRBV4-2 to TRBJ2-5; D unresolved. The CDR3 is made up of 17 amino acids. V lost 1 base and J lost 5, with 20 bases in between. Germline CDR1 is LGHNA and CDR2 is YNFKEQ. Here the CDR3 DNA reads TGTGCCAGCAGCCAAGTGCTAGGCCAGGAATTCGCTGAGACCCAGTACTTC. It codes for CASSQVLGQEFAETQYF.

Concerning this clone itself: One end of the junction does not line up with germline, which may come from a read error. J is TRBJ2-7 and V is TRBV5-4; 9 positions match TRBD1. The CDR3 length is 17 residues. Germline values: CDR1 SGHNT, CDR2 YYREEE (reference sequence). The CDR3 here is CASSYDLTGTGSYEQYF. The CDR3 DNA follows: TGCGCCAGCAGCTACGACCTAACCGGGACAGGGAGCTACGAGCAGTACTTC. The full variable domain, in which reference TRBV5-4 and TRBJ2-7 provide the parts outside the CDR3, is ETGVTQSPTHLIKTRGQQVTLRCSSQSGHNTVSWYQQALGQGPQFIFQYYREEENGRGNFPPRFSGLQFPNYSSELNVNALELDDSALYLCASSYDLTGTGSYEQYFGPGTRLTVT.

CDR3: CASRFDLHNQPQHF. As DNA, the CDR3 is TGTGCAAGTCGCTTCGACCTTCACAATCAGCCCCAGCATTTT. The gene calls are TRBV12-2 and TRBJ1-5. TRBV12-2 is listed as a pseudogene. The CDR3 has 14 amino acids.

CDR3 loop: CASSPLGGNTEAFF. CDR3 nucleotides: TGTGCCAGCAGTCCACTAGGGGGGAACACTGAAGCTTTCTTT. The chain links TRBV28 to TRBJ1-1, with D possibly TRBD1 on 6 matching bases. The CDR3 runs 14 residues. Germline lookup yields CDR1 MDHEN and CDR2 SYDVKM. V was clipped by 5 bases and J by 1 base, with 11 bases between them. Drawing the rest from reference TRBV28 and TRBJ1-1, the complete variable domain is DVKVTQSSRYLVKRTGEKVFLECVQDMDHENMFWYRQDPGLGLRLIYFSYDVKMKEKGDIPEGYSVSREKKERFSLILESASTNQTSMYLCASSPLGGNTEAFFGQGTRLTVV.

This clone was seen just once. The chain couples TRBV7-6 to TRBJ1-1; TRBD1 matches 7 bases. The CDR3 loop spans 14 amino acids. J was trimmed by 4 bases and V by 4 bases; bases with no gene match: 6. The V gene's germline CDR1 is SGHVS and CDR2 FNYEAQ. CDR3 sequence reads: CASSSQGRGTEAFF. The CDR3 DNA reads as TGTGCCAGCAGCTCACAGGGGAGAGGCACTGAAGCTTTCTTT.

The chain is built from TRBV20-1 and TRBJ2-7, with D possibly TRBD1 on 6 matching bases. This CDR3 is built from 11 residues. The germline V gene has CDR1 DFQATT and CDR2 SNEGSKA (reference sequence). V gave up 6 bases and J gave up 6 bases, with 12 bases separating them. The DNA of the CDR3 is TGCAGTGCCTACAGGGAAAGCGAGCAGTACTTC. Translating it yields CSAYRESEQYF.

The chain couples TRBV19 to TRBJ2-2; 8 bases are shared with TRBD1. The germline V gene encodes CDR1 LNHDA and CDR2 SQIVND (reference sequence). The length of the CDR3 is 16 residues. Trimming took 4 bases from V and 0 from J; bases not matched to a gene: 4. CDR3 in DNA: TGTGCCAGTAGTACCCCGACAGGGGCGAACACCGGGGAGCTGTTTTTT. Amino acids: CASSTPTGANTGELFF.

This chain uses TRBV6-5 with TRBJ2-3; 7 bases align to TRBD2. Trimming removed 0 bases from V and 6 bases from J; junction bases left unmatched: 9. Germline values: CDR1 MNHEY, CDR2 SVGAGI. The CDR3 runs to 16 residues. In DNA, the CDR3 is TGTGCCAGCAGTTACTCGGTAGCGGGCGCAGGGGATACGCAGTATTTT. Translation: CASSYSVAGAGDTQYF.

V gene TRBV7-2 combines with J gene TRBJ2-5; D not resolved. V shed 3 bases and J shed 5 bases, with 10 bases lying between them. Germline loops: CDR1 SGHTA, CDR2 FQGNSA. The CDR3 totals 13 residues. In nucleotides, the CDR3 is TGTGCCAGCAGCTTGAGTCTTTTGGAGACCCAGTACTTC. This gives the protein CASSLSLLETQYF.

The sample holds a few counts of this clone. The rearrangement joins TRBV7-2 to TRBJ1-2; 7 bases fit TRBD1. V lost 0 bases, J lost 4 bases, and 5 bases stayed unmatched. CDR1 and CDR2 (germline): SGHTA, FQGNSA. The CDR3 is made up of 15 amino acids. The CDR3 loop is CASSLATGAIYGYTF. The CDR3 nucleotides are TGTGCCAGCAGCTTAGCCACAGGGGCAATCTATGGCTACACCTTC.

This chain links TRBV6-1 with TRBJ2-5; a weak D match, TRBD1 (5 bases). Germline values: CDR1 MNHNS, CDR2 SASEGT. This CDR3 is built from 18 residues. The V and J ends lost 2 bases and 4 bases respectively, with 23 bases between them. CDR3 region: CASSETHTRTYPGETQYF. CDR3 sequence (DNA): TGTGCCAGCAGTGAAACCCACACCCGGACATACCCGGGAGAGACCCAGTACTTC.

The V gene is TRBV2, the J gene TRBJ2-2; 8 bases match TRBD2. The germline V gene has CDR1 SNHLY and CDR2 FYNNEI. CDR3 length: 14 amino acids. After removal of 5 bases from V and 3 bases from J, the junction contained 2 bases not matched to a gene. CDR3 DNA: TGTGCCAGCAGTTTACTAGCGGACACCGGGGAGCTGTTTTTT. The encoded protein is CASSLLADTGELFF.

This chain joins TRBV30 and TRBJ2-7; unclear D gene. This CDR3 region has 15 residues. Germline V lookup: CDR1 GTSNPN, CDR2 SVGIG (reference sequence). V was trimmed by 5 bases and J by 0 bases, leaving 17 bases between them. CDR3: CAWGGRHWGSYEQYF. CDR3 bases: TGTGCCTGGGGCGGTAGGCATTGGGGCTCCTACGAGCAGTACTTC.

The chain recombines TRBV7-9 with TRBJ1-2; D is uncertain. Germline lookup yields CDR1 SEHNR and CDR2 FQNEAQ (reference sequence). Deletions cut 2 bases from V and 8 bases from J, with 9 bases between. The CDR3 covers 12 residues. The CDR3: CASSLWVDGYTF. CDR3 in DNA: TGTGCCAGCAGCTTATGGGTAGACGGCTACACCTTC.

V usage is TRBV5-1 and J usage is TRBJ2-3, with no clear D. Trimming removed 3 bases at V and 3 bases at J, with 5 bases between. The length of the CDR3 is 12 residues. Germline values: CDR1 SGHRS, CDR2 YFSETQ. This chain's CDR3 is CASSWATDTQYF. The DNA for the CDR3 is TGCGCCAGCAGCTGGGCGACAGATACGCAGTATTTT.

This clone occurred once. The chain links TRBV2 to TRBJ2-7; 9 bases are shared with TRBD1. Trimming removed 6 bases from V and 7 bases from J; junction bases left unmatched: 10. The CDR3 is made up of 14 amino acids. Looked up from germline, CDR1 is SNHLY and CDR2 is FYNNEI. The CDR3 region is CASSWDRAVEEQYF. The DNA for the CDR3 is TGTGCCAGCAGCTGGGACAGGGCCGTGGAGGAGCAGTACTTC.

The rearrangement joins TRBV11-3 to TRBJ1-2; TRBD1 might be the D (5 bases). CDR1 and CDR2 from the germline V gene are SGHNT and YENEEA. The CDR3 runs to 12 residues. Trimming left V 4 bases short and J 9 bases short, with 12 bases between. The CDR3 protein is CASSYGQGSYTF. In nucleotides, the CDR3 is TGTGCCAGCAGCTACGGACAAGGTAGCTACACCTTC.

The chain combines TRBV4-1 with TRBJ1-4, with unresolved D. V lost 1 base to trimming and J lost 7 bases, with 10 bases between them. The CDR3 covers 14 residues. Per the germline V gene, CDR1 is MGHRA and CDR2 is YSYEKL. The CDR3 DNA is TGCGCCAGCAGCCAAGCTGGGCTAGGTGAAAAACTGTTTTTT. Translating gives CASSQAGLGEKLFF.

The chain has TRBV6-5 and TRBJ1-4; D possibly corresponds to TRBD1 (6 bases). CDR1 is MNHEY, CDR2 SVGAGI, per germline. V lost 8 bases, J lost 5 bases, and 9 bases lay in between. There are 12 residues in the CDR3. DNA for the CDR3: TGTGCCAGCGGGAGGGGGAATGAAAAACTGTTTTTT. The encoded protein is CASGRGNEKLFF.

J is TRBJ2-5 and V is TRBV7-9; possibly TRBD1 for D (6 bases). Trimming shortened V by 3 bases and J by 3 bases, and 14 bases separated the two germline ends. CDR3 length equals 15 residues. Germline assignment: CDR1 SEHNR and CDR2 FQNEAQ (reference sequence). The CDR3 sequence: CASSFSGNREETQYF. The CDR3 region has the DNA TGTGCCAGCAGCTTTAGTGGAAACAGGGAAGAGACCCAGTACTTC.

This sequence joins TRBV7-6 and TRBJ2-3; D not resolved. CDR1 and CDR2 from the germline V gene are SGHVS and FNYEAQ. The V end was cut by 1 base, the J end by 2 bases, with 7 bases between. This CDR3 region has 14 residues. This CDR3 is CASSLVSDTDTQYF. As DNA, the CDR3 is TGTGCCAGCAGCTTAGTCTCCGACACAGATACGCAGTATTTT.

The V call is TRBV6-6, the J call TRBJ1-2; D gene ambiguous. The CDR3 consists of 15 residues. The V end lost 3 bases, the J end lost 2 bases, and 13 bases lay between the germline ends. Germline V gene sequence: CDR1 MNHNY, CDR2 SVGAGI (reference sequence). The CDR3 sequence is CASSYYFQANYGYTF. CDR3 nucleotides: TGTGCCAGCAGTTATTACTTTCAGGCCAACTATGGCTACACCTTC.